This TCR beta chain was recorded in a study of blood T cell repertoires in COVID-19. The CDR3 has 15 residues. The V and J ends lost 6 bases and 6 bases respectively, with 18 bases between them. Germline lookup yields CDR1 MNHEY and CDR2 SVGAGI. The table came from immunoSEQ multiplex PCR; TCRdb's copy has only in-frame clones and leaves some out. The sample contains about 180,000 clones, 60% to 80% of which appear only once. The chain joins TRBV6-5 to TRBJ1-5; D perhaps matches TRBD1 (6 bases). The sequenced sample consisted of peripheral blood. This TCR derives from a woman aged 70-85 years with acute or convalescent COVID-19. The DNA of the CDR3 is TGTGCCAGCAGGCGAAAGACAGGAGGCGGTCAGCCCCAGCATTTT. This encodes CASRRKTGGGQPQHF.